This T cell receptor (beta chain) was observed in a study of T cells in Graves' hyperthyroidism and ophthalmopathy. RNA transcripts gave rise to amplified TCR beta CDR3 regions. The TCR CDR3 was amplified in a first-round RT-PCR using the HTBI primer set. Each CDR3 protein is one row after TCRdb ran MiXCR on the multiplex PCR reads. This table has over 700,000 distinct CDR3 sequences, around 39% appearing once. The CDR3 sequence is 15 residues long. Germline values: CDR1 DFQATT, CDR2 SNEGSKA (reference sequence). J lost 0 bases, V lost 3 bases, and 7 bases had no gene match. The study enrolled patients aged 18 to 65 with newly diagnosed hyperthyroidism of under 2 months' duration. This clonotype was seen a handful of times.

The chain is built from TRBV20-1 and TRBJ1-1; 7 bases line up with TRBD1. Sequenced material: blood. The origin of this receptor is a man between 18 and 29 years old with Graves' hyperthyroidism. The CDR3: CSASHAGTVNTEAFF. DNA for the CDR3: TGCAGTGCTAGTCATGCCGGGACAGTGAACACTGAAGCTTTCTTT.